This T cell receptor (beta chain) was captured by sequencing in a study of neurological immune-mediated disorders. V was pared by 4 bases and J by 2 bases, with 7 bases between. Germline V lookup: CDR1 MGHRA, CDR2 YSYEKL. The CDR3 loop spans 13 amino acids. The unsorted libraries had their origin in 2 million PBMCs stored at -80 C. Broader study findings: The absence of any CDR3 amino acid sequence shared by expanded clones across subjects suggests that repertoires were private in all groups. Patients with HTLV-1-associated myelopathy had the highest level of TCR clonal expansion, whereas patients with multiple sclerosis had the lowest level, falling beneath the level found in healthy controls.

This clonotype occurred many times. What it recognizes is unknown. Synthesis of cDNA was carried out by template-switch 5'RACE. The reaction used 10-nucleotide random UMIs. TCRdb redid the calling of the 5' RACE reads with MiXCR, one entry per CDR3 protein. The sample holds 50,000 or so distinct CDR3 sequences, about 3.7% seen once. This chain connects TRBV4-1 to TRBJ2-3; D ambiguous. This clonotype was sampled from a woman aged 55-69 years with multiple sclerosis. The sample consisted of PBMCs. In nucleotides, the CDR3 is TGCGCCAGCAGCCCAGGATCCACAGATACGCAGTATTTT. Translation gives CASSPGSTDTQYF.